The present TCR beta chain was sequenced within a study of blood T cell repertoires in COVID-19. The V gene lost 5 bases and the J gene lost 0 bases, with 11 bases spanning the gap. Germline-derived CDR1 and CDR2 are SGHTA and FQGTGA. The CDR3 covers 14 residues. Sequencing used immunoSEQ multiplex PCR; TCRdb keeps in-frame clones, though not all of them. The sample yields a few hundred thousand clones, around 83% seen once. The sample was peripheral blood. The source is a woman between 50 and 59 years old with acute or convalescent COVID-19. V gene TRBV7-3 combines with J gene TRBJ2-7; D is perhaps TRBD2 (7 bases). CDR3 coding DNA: TGTGCCAGCAGCCCTGGGGGGGCCTCCTACGAGCAGTACTTC. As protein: CASSPGGASYEQYF. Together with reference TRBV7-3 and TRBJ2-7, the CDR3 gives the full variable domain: GAGVSQTPSNKVTEKGKYVELRCDPISGHTALYWYRQSLGQGPEFLIYFQGTGAADDSGLPNDRFFAVRPEGSVSTLKIQRTERGDSAVYLCASSPGGASYEQYFGPGTRLTVT.